This T cell receptor beta chain was observed in a study of cytomegalovirus exposure and HLA in healthy donors. Some clones are missing from TCRdb's copy, which holds only in-frame ones; the method was immunoSEQ multiplex PCR. The top ten hold approximately 1.1% of the sample, which has 220,000 or so clones, 75% to 95% seen once. The CDR3 consists of 14 residues. V lost 6 bases and J lost 0, with 11 bases in between. Germline loops: CDR1 MNHEY, CDR2 SVGAGI. Study results and caveats: The study flagged roughly 160 TCR beta chains as cytomegalovirus-associated.

In regard to this clone: Its specificity is unknown.

V gene TRBV6-5 combines with J gene TRBJ1-1; no definite D call. The sequenced material came from PBMCs. The TCR comes from a woman younger than 30 in good health and CMV-seronegative. In nucleotides, the CDR3 is TGTGCCAGCAGCCCCCGGAGGATGAACACTGAAGCTTTCTTT. Translating gives CASSPRRMNTEAFF.